The rows below give T cell receptor beta chains drawn from one sample of a study of Ad26.COV2.S vaccination and SARS-CoV-2 variants. Sequencing was performed with immunoSEQ multiplex PCR; in TCRdb, only in-frame clones are kept and a portion is missing. This sample has about 460,000 clones; about 89% occur once, and the top ten carry 1.5% to 2%. Specimen: peripheral blood, collected in a trial of Ad26.COV2.S vaccine versus placebo. The receptors shown here come from a person between 18 and 65 years old who received the Ad26.COV2.S COVID-19 vaccine or a placebo. CDR3s include the opening cysteine and the closing phenylalanine or tryptophan. The order of the fields is CDR3 DNA, CDR3 protein, J gene, clone size, D gene, V gene. The D gene is left open where the match is weak. Expanded clones get a size class; other rows say once, few or many, or leave the size out.

TGTGCCAGCAGCCGGGACTTCGGTGAGACCCAGTACTTC	CASSRDFGETQYF	TRBJ2-5	.	.	TRBV7-2
TGTGCCAGCAGTGTTGAGGCCCCGAGTTTTAGATTCGATGAGCAGTTCTTC	CASSVEAPSFRFDEQFF	TRBJ2-1	.	.	TRBV27
TGTGCCAGCAGAACAACACCCTACAGTTACCCCTACGAGCAGTACTTC	CASRTTPYSYPYEQYF	TRBJ2-7	.	.	TRBV27
TGCAGTGCTTTAGGAGAGACCCAGTACTTC	CSALGETQYF	TRBJ2-5	.	.	TRBV20-1
TGTGCCAGCAGCAACTCCGGGACCTACAATGAGCAGTTCTTC	CASSNSGTYNEQFF	TRBJ2-1	.	.	TRBV7-2
TGTGCCATCACCCCCCGGCAGCAGGGGGACACTGAAGCTTTCTTT	CAITPRQQGDTEAFF	TRBJ1-1	.	TRBD1	TRBV10-3
TGTGCCATCAGTGACCGGCAGGGAGTCACTGAAGCTTTCTTT	CAISDRQGVTEAFF	TRBJ1-1	.	.	TRBV10-3
TGCGCCAGCAGCGGGACCTACGGACTAGCGGGGGGGAGCTCCTACAATGAGCAGTTCTTC	CASSGTYGLAGGSSYNEQFF	TRBJ2-1	.	TRBD2	TRBV5-1
TGCGCCAGCAGCCAAGGGTGGGCACGCTCCTCCTATAATTCACCCCTCCACTTT	CASSQGWARSSYNSPLHF	TRBJ1-6	once	.	TRBV4-3
TGTGCCAGCAGCGTAGACCAGGGGGCGTACACCGGGGAGCTGTTTTTT	CASSVDQGAYTGELFF	TRBJ2-2	.	TRBD1	TRBV9
TGTGCTAGTGGTACCTACACAGATACGCAGTATTTT	CASGTYTDTQYF	TRBJ2-3	.	.	TRBV12-5
TGTGCCAGCTCACCACTAAAACTAGTCGATGAGCAGTTCTTC	CASSPLKLVDEQFF	TRBJ2-1	.	.	TRBV18
TGTGCCAGCAGTTACGGCGCTAGCGGGACGTTTCACGAGCAGTACTTC	CASSYGASGTFHEQYF	TRBJ2-7	.	TRBD2	TRBV27
TGTGCCACTACGGACAGGAGGGAGGGGACCCAGTACTTC	CATTDRREGTQYF	TRBJ2-5	.	.	TRBV24-1
TGCAGCGTTGTGGGACAGGGATACAATGAGCAGTTCTTC	CSVVGQGYNEQFF	TRBJ2-1	once	TRBD1	TRBV29-1
TGCGCCAGCACCGCGGGAGGGACTAGCGGGTTAAAGACCCAGTACTTC	CASTAGGTSGLKTQYF	TRBJ2-5	.	TRBD2	TRBV5-1
TGTGCCAGCAGTTACTCCGGGACAGGGGGCTATGGCTACACCTTC	CASSYSGTGGYGYTF	TRBJ1-2	.	TRBD1	TRBV6-5
TGTGCCAGCAGCCGCACCCCGGGACTAGCGAACCAAGAGACCCAGTACTTC	CASSRTPGLANQETQYF	TRBJ2-5	.	TRBD2	TRBV14
TGTGCCAGCTACGACAGGGGGGACGGCTACACCTTC	CASYDRGDGYTF	TRBJ1-2	.	TRBD1	TRBV28
TGTGCCAGCAGATTTGAATTGAACACTGAAGCTTTCTTT	CASRFELNTEAFF	TRBJ1-1	few	.	TRBV6-5
TGCGCCAGCAGCCAAGAGGTAGTTAGCGGGAGAAAAGAGACCCAGTACTTC	CASSQEVVSGRKETQYF	TRBJ2-5	.	TRBD2	TRBV4-1
TGTGCCAGCAGCTTAGCGCCCGTGGTTAATGAAAAACTGTTTTTT	CASSLAPVVNEKLFF	TRBJ1-4	.	.	TRBV7-9
TGTGCCAGCAGGCCGGCCGAACCGCATGGCTACACCTTC	CASRPAEPHGYTF	TRBJ1-2	once	.	TRBV6-6
TGTGCCAGCAGCCAAGAAGGCCTGGGGATTTATAATTCACCCCTCCACTTT	CASSQEGLGIYNSPLHF	TRBJ1-6	.	.	TRBV3-1/TRBV3-2
TGTGCCAGCAGCCAGGACTCACTTGGGTGGGAGACCCAGTACTTC	CASSQDSLGWETQYF	TRBJ2-5	.	.	TRBV4-2
TGTGCCAGCAGTTGGGACAACTATGGCTACACCTTC	CASSWDNYGYTF	TRBJ1-2	.	.	TRBV5-4
TGTGCCATCAGTGATTCCAACAAACACTCCTACGAGCAGTACTTC	CAISDSNKHSYEQYF	TRBJ2-7	.	.	TRBV10-3
TGTGCCAGCAGTAAACTAGCGGGGATCACAGATACGCAGTATTTT	CASSKLAGITDTQYF	TRBJ2-3	.	TRBD2	TRBV6-5
TGCGCCAGCAGCTTGGCCCCGGGGGTCGGAGATGAGCAGTTCTTC	CASSLAPGVGDEQFF	TRBJ2-1	.	.	TRBV5-1
TGTGCCAGCAGTGAATTTGGCATCACCTATGGCTACACCTTC	CASSEFGITYGYTF	TRBJ1-2	.	.	TRBV25-1
TGTGCCTGGAGTGTAGGGTACCCACCCCTCCACTTT	CAWSVGYPPLHF	TRBJ1-6	.	.	TRBV30
TGTGCCAGCAGCGTAGTCTGGGCTAGCGGGAGGTCCGAGCAGTACTTC	CASSVVWASGRSEQYF	TRBJ2-7	.	TRBD2	TRBV9
TGTGCCAGCTCACCACCGGGACAGGATGGCTCTGGGGCCAACGTCCTGACTTTC	CASSPPGQDGSGANVLTF	TRBJ2-6	.	TRBD1	TRBV18
TGTGCCAGCAGCCCCGCTCGGGGTCTAAATTCACCCCTCCACTTT	CASSPARGLNSPLHF	TRBJ1-6	.	.	TRBV9
TGTGCCACCAGCAGAGATAAACCCAATCAGCCCCAGCATTTT	CATSRDKPNQPQHF	TRBJ1-5	few	.	TRBV15
TGTGCCAGCAGCCAGTTCAGCAATGAGCAGTTCTTC	CASSQFSNEQFF	TRBJ2-1	once	.	TRBV3-1/TRBV3-2
TGTGCCAGCTCTCCTTCCTCAGCTCCCAATTCACCCCTCCACTTT	CASSPSSAPNSPLHF	TRBJ1-6	.	.	TRBV18
TGTGCCAGCAGTTTCGAGGGGGCCACCTCTGGGGCCAACGTCCTGACTTTC	CASSFEGATSGANVLTF	TRBJ2-6	.	TRBD1	TRBV27
TGTGCCAGCAGTGCGACGAAATACGAGCAGTACTTC	CASSATKYEQYF	TRBJ2-7	.	.	TRBV25-1
TGTGCCAGCAGCCAAGATAACTGGGCAGGGGGAAACACCATATATTTT	CASSQDNWAGGNTIYF	TRBJ1-3	.	.	TRBV14
TGTGCCAGCTCACCTCGAAGCGGCCTTAAGAACACTGAAGCTTTCTTT	CASSPRSGLKNTEAFF	TRBJ1-1	.	.	TRBV18
TGTGCCAGCAGTGGACAGGTTACCGGGGAGCTGTTTTTT	CASSGQVTGELFF	TRBJ2-2	.	.	TRBV2
TGTGCCAGCAGGATTAACAGGGATAGCCAGCCCCAGCATTTT	CASRINRDSQPQHF	TRBJ1-5	.	.	TRBV2
TGTGCCAGCAGTGTTTTCAATCAGCCCCAGCATTTT	CASSVFNQPQHF	TRBJ1-5	.	.	TRBV28
TGTGCCAGCAGCTTAGTTGGGACTAGCGGGATACCCGAGCAGTACTTC	CASSLVGTSGIPEQYF	TRBJ2-7	.	TRBD2	TRBV7-2
TGTGCCAGCCGTCGGGGATACGAGCAGTACTTC	CASRRGYEQYF	TRBJ2-7	.	.	TRBV12-3/TRBV12-4
TGTGCCAGCAGCCAAGACAGTAGGATAACCTACGAGCAGTACTTC	CASSQDSRITYEQYF	TRBJ2-7	once	.	TRBV3-1/TRBV3-2
TGTGCCAGCAGGGAGGGACAGGGGCTTATTAACACTGAAGCTTTCTTT	CASREGQGLINTEAFF	TRBJ1-1	.	TRBD1	TRBV25-1
TGTGCCAGCAGCTCCGGCCCGTACCTTAGCGGGGGGCACAATGAGCAGTTCTTC	CASSSGPYLSGGHNEQFF	TRBJ2-1	.	TRBD2	TRBV13
TGTGCCAGTAAGATTACTATCTCTGGAAACACCATATATTTT	CASKITISGNTIYF	TRBJ1-3	.	.	TRBV6-5